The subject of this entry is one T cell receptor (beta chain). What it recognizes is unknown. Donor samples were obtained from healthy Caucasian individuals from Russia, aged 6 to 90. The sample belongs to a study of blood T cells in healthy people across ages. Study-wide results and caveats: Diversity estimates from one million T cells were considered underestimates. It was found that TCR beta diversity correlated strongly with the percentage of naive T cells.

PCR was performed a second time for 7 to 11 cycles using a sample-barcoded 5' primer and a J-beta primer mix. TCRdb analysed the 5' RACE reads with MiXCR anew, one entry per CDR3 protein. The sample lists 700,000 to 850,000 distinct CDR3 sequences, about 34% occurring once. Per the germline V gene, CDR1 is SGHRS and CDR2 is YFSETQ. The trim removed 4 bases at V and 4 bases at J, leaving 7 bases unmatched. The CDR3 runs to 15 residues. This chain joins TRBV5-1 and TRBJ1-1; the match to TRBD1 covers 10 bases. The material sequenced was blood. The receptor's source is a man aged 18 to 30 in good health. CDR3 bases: TGCGCCAGCAGCCGCCGACAGGGGGCGGGCACTGAAGCTTTCTTT. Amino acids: CASSRRQGAGTEAFF.